Listed here is a single TCR beta chain. Its antigen remains undetermined. It has no much larger one-base neighbor in the sample; base qualities were not kept. Trimming removed 7 bases from V and 5 bases from J, leaving 15 bases between the germline ends. The germline V gene encodes CDR1 SGDLS and CDR2 YYNGEE. CDR3 length: 14 amino acids, cysteine to phenylalanine. The kept DNA is CDR3 alone, 42 bases in frame from the first base. Each collaborating institution followed its own protocols to collect whole blood in K2EDTA tubes. For TCRbeta analysis, collaborators shipped samples as frozen whole blood, isolated PBMCs, or DNA extracted from either of those sample types. TCRbeta CDR3 regions were amplified from genomic DNA using the immunoSEQ Assay, a bias-controlled multiplex PCR. In the source study's methods: Within the assay, amplification of reference gene primers was used to estimate how many nucleated cells each sample contained. To quantify the absolute abundance of each unique TCRbeta CDR3 rearrangement, sequence reads were collapsed and filtered. For each sample, productive Simpson clonality was calculated as the square root of Simpson's diversity index over productive rearrangements. In TCRdb, the immuneACCESS table is reduced to in-frame sequences with V and J assigned. These tables do not hold every clone; where another copy was compared, an unresolved V gene accounts for under half, and the others remain unexplained. V and J calls and clone size are those listed in that table; D and trimming were worked out from the DNA. The sample table lists approximately 200,000 clones, approximately 89% of them with a count of one. 3.5% to 5% of the sample is held by the ten biggest clonotypes.

This entry is derived from a study of blood T cell repertoires in COVID-19 (dated by TCRdb to 2019 to 2021). About the full investigation: The collaborator samples originated in the United States, Italy and Spain and spanned the acute and convalescent phases of COVID-19. The material from the prospective study consisted of cDNA or gDNA derived from T cells, B-cell-depleted T cells, or PBMCs. Deeply sampled blood TCRbeta repertoires from subjects exposed to, actively infected with, or recovered from COVID-19 were included in the dataset. The repertoires were made available in a free public database intended to serve as a resource for research on the immune response to SARS-CoV-2. Samples came from the ongoing ImmuneRACE study (first 160 participants) plus 1,254 subjects from 6 global collaborators. Sample metadata almost always included a de-identified subject ID, COVID-19 status, age in years and sex. Where available, HLA class I and class II types were taken from metadata supplied by the sample provider and were not determined by assay-based typing. What the research found in general, with its limitations: The quantity of clinical and demographic metadata differed by source and by participant and was supplied without curation.

The TCR originated in a woman in her thirties with acute or convalescent COVID-19. What was sequenced was peripheral blood. The rearranged chain carries TRBV9 and TRBJ2-2, with the D gene not clear enough to name. The CDR3 amino acid sequence is: CASRSFDTTGELFF. At the DNA level, the sequence is TGTGCCAGCCGGTCGTTCGACACAACCGGGGAGCTGTTTTTT. The full variable domain, completed from the reference TRBV9 and TRBJ2-2 proteins outside the CDR3, reads DSGVTQTPKHLITATGQRVTLRCSPRSGDLSVYWYQQSLDQGLQFLIQYYNGEERAKGNILERFSAQQFPDLHSELNLSSLELGDSALYFCASRSFDTTGELFFGEGSRLTVL.